Below, 9 T cell receptor beta chains from the same sample are listed, as sequenced in a study of control samples from healthy donors and cancer patients. Only in-frame clones appear in the TCRdb table, and some are missing; sequencing was by immunoSEQ multiplex PCR. The sample holds around 71,000 clones; over 75% are singletons and the top ten take under 3%. The source material was PBMCs. The receptors derive from a woman in her forties or fifties with head and neck cancer.

The chain carries TRBV6-5 and TRBJ2-6; 7 nucleotides agree with TRBD1. The CDR3 runs to 15 residues. V was pared by 5 bases and J by 4 bases, with 5 bases of the junction left unmatched. CDR1 MNHEY and CDR2 SVGAGI come from the germline V gene. CDR3 loop: CASSTDRAGANVLTF. In DNA form, the CDR3 reads TGTGCCAGCAGTACAGACAGGGCCGGGGCCAACGTCCTGACTTTC.

The V call is TRBV3-1 (or the pseudogene TRBV3-2), the J call TRBJ1-3; TRBD1 agrees at 7 bases. J gave up 0 bases and V 4 bases, and 6 bases lay outside the gene matches. Germline V lookup: CDR1 LGHDT, CDR2 YNNKEL (reference sequence). The CDR3 totals 16 residues. The CDR3: CASSPKGQDSGNTIYF. CDR3 sequence (DNA): TGTGCCAGCAGCCCCAAAGGACAGGACTCTGGAAACACCATATATTTT.

V gene TRBV5-4 combines with J gene TRBJ2-5; possibly TRBD1 or TRBD2 for D (5 bases each). Looked up from germline, CDR1 is SGHNT and CDR2 is YYREEE (reference sequence). The CDR3 loop spans 15 amino acids. V was trimmed by 1 base and J by 1 base, leaving 11 bases between them. This CDR3 is CASSLPGRSQETQYF. CDR3 in DNA: TGTGCCAGCAGCTTGCCGGGACGGTCCCAAGAGACCCAGTACTTC.

This clone was counted between two and nine times. V gene TRBV28 combines with J gene TRBJ2-6, with 8 bases fitting TRBD1. The CDR3 consists of 18 residues. The germline V gene has CDR1 MDHEN and CDR2 SYDVKM. Losses at the gene ends were 6 bases for V and 0 bases for J; bases not matched to a gene: 10. The chain's CDR3 is CASSGGQGSSSGANVLTF. The CDR3 coding sequence is TGTGCCAGCAGCGGTGGACAGGGATCCAGCTCTGGGGCCAACGTCCTGACTTTC.

The chain has TRBV7-2 and TRBJ2-5; 8 bases fit TRBD2. V shed 5 bases and J 6 bases; nucleotides not matched to a gene: 11. Per germline, CDR1 SGHTA and CDR2 FQGNSA. The CDR3 covers 15 residues. CDR3 DNA sequence: TGTGCCAGCAGCCCCGGGGGCGGGGGGTGGCAGACCCAGTACTTC. It is translated as CASSPGGGGWQTQYF.

The V and J genes are TRBV29-1 and TRBJ2-6; TRBD2 is a possible D gene (6 bases). V lost 6 bases and J lost 0, with 15 bases in between. This CDR3 region has 16 residues. Germline V gives CDR1 SQVTM, CDR2 ANQGSEA. CDR3 amino acids: CSVRGTADSGANVLTF. CDR3 nucleotide sequence: TGCAGCGTCCGGGGGACCGCTGACTCTGGGGCCAACGTCCTGACTTTC.

This clone was found a few times. The chain uses TRBV15 and TRBJ2-7; D may be TRBD2 (5 bases). CDR1 and CDR2 (germline): LNHNV, YYDKDF (reference sequence). The CDR3 runs 15 residues. The V gene lost 0 bases and the J gene lost 3 bases, with 12 bases spanning the gap. CDR3 in amino acids: CATSRDPGILYEQYF. CDR3 sequence (DNA): TGTGCCACCAGCAGAGATCCGGGGATCCTCTACGAGCAGTACTTC.

The CDR3 is CASSESGGWADTQYF. The CDR3, as DNA: TGTGCCAGTAGTGAGAGCGGGGGGTGGGCAGATACGCAGTATTTT. This sequence joins TRBV19 and TRBJ2-3, with TRBD2 matching over 9 bases. The germline CDR1 and CDR2 sequences are LNHDA and SQIVND (reference sequence). This CDR3 comprises 15 residues. V shed 5 bases, J shed 4 bases, and the junction held 7 bases outside the gene matches.

The gene calls are TRBV27 and TRBJ2-3; D is ambiguous. The germline CDR1 and CDR2 sequences are MNHEY and SMNVEV (reference sequence). V gave up 3 bases and J gave up 6 bases, with 13 bases separating them. The CDR3 runs 14 residues. The CDR3 nucleotides read TGTGCCAGCAGTTTCTTAGGCCCCCCTGATACGCAGTATTTT. This translates into CASSFLGPPDTQYF.